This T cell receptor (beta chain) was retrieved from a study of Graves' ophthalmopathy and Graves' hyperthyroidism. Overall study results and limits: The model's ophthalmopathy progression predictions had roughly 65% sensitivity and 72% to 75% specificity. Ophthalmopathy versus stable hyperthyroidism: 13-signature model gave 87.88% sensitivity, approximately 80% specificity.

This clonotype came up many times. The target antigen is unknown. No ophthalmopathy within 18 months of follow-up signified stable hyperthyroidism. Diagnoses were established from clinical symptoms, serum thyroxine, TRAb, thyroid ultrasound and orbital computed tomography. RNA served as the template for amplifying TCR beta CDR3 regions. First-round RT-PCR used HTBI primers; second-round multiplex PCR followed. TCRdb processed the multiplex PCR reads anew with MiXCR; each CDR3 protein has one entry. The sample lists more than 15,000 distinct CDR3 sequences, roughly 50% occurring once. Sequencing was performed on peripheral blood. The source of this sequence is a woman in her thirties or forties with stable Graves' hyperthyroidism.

The CDR3 DNA reads as TGTGCCAGCAGCTTGGTTGACAATGAGCAGTTCTTC. It yields the protein CASSLVDNEQFF. The chain joins TRBV5-6 to TRBJ2-1; D remains unclear. Trimming cost V 0 bases and J 5 bases, with 3 bases left between them. The CDR3 has 12 residues. Germline V gives CDR1 SGHDT, CDR2 YYEEEE. Full variable domain (outside the CDR3, taken from reference TRBV5-6 and TRBJ2-1): DAGVTQSPTHLIKTRGQQVTLRCSPKSGHDTVSWYQQALGQGPQFIFQYYEEEERQRGNFPDRFSGHQFPNYSSELNVNALLLGDSALYLCASSLVDNEQFFGPGTRLTVL.